The table lists the clone carrying this T cell receptor beta chain with a count of one. Its antigen is still unknown. This entry comes from a study of cytomegalovirus exposure and HLA in healthy donors. The wider study: The early release's HLA-typed donors yielded approximately 85 million unique TCRs.

CDR3 length equals 14 residues. Germline assignment: CDR1 SGHAT and CDR2 FQNNGV. V shed 8 bases, J shed 5 bases, and the junction held 11 bases outside the gene matches. PCR was performed using 60 Vbeta and 13 Jbeta primers. The repertoire was sequenced with immunoSEQ multiplex PCR; TCRdb's copy has only in-frame clones and lacks some. The sample consists of about 130,000 clones, around 80% of them appearing once. Study observations and caveats: According to the study, roughly 160 TCR beta chains were cytomegalovirus-associated. According to a later analysis, most TCR beta chains associated with CMV appeared HLA-restricted. Prior analysis indicated that the majority of TCR beta V segments exhibited productivity approximately 87% or approximately 30% of the time.

The chain recombines TRBV11-2 with TRBJ2-7; 8 nucleotides agree with TRBD1. The source material was PBMCs. This clonotype was obtained from a man between 45 and 60 years old in good health and CMV-seronegative. CDR3 sequence: CASRPRDRGHEQYF. Written as DNA, the CDR3 is TGTGCCAGCCGACCCCGAGACAGGGGTCACGAGCAGTACTTC.